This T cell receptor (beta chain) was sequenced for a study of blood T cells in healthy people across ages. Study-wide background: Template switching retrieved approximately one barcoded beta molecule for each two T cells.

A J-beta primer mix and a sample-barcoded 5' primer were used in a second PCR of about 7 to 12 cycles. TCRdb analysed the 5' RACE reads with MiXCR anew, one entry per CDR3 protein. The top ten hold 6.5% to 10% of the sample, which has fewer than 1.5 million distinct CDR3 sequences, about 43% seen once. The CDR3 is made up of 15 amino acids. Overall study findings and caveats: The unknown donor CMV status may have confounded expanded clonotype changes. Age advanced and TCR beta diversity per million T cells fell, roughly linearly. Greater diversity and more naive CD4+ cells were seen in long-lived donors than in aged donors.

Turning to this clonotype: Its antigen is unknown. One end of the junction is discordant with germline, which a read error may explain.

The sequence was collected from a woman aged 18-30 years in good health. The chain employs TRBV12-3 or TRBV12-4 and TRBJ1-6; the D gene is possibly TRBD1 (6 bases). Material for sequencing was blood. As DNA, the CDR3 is TGTGCCAGCAGTGTAGCCCGGGACATCAATTCACCCCTCCACTTT. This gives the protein CASSVARDINSPLHF.